Each of the 5 T cell receptor beta chains below was sequenced from the same sample in a study of cytomegalovirus exposure and HLA in healthy donors. This table comes from immunoSEQ multiplex PCR, and its TCRdb copy is limited to in-frame clones, with some not included. The table has over 250,000 clones, 87% seen once. The sequenced sample consisted of PBMCs. These receptors all come from a woman aged 25 to 45 in good health and CMV-seropositive.

This chain joins TRBV28 and TRBJ1-2; D is unresolved. CDR1 is MDHEN and CDR2 is SYDVKM in the germline V gene. The CDR3 extends over 13 amino acids. With 4 bases removed from V and 4 bases from J, the gap between germline ends came to 10 bases. The CDR3 loop reads CASSSPTAYGYTF. As DNA, the CDR3 is TGTGCCAGCAGTTCCCCCACCGCCTATGGCTACACCTTC.

The chain uses TRBV5-6 and TRBJ1-1, with D perhaps matching TRBD1 (6 bases). This CDR3 is built from 16 residues. Trimming shortened V by 4 bases and J by 3 bases, and 19 bases separated the two germline ends. Germline V CDR1 and CDR2: SGHDT, YYEEEE. The CDR3 coding sequence is TGTGCCAGCAGCCACCCTTGGGGGCTGTCGGACACTGAAGCTTTCTTT. Translated, it gives CASSHPWGLSDTEAFF.

V is TRBV5-1 and J is TRBJ1-3; 7 bases are a match to TRBD1. Germline CDR1 is SGHRS and CDR2 is YFSETQ. The CDR3 loop spans 15 amino acids. V lost 4 bases, J lost 0 bases, and 4 bases stayed unmatched. The CDR3 here is CASSAGTDSGNTIYF. In nucleotides, the CDR3 is TGCGCCAGCAGCGCCGGGACAGACTCTGGAAACACCATATATTTT.

This chain links TRBV13 with TRBJ1-1, with D possibly matching TRBD1 (6 bases). V lost 2 bases to trimming and J lost 11 bases, with 12 bases between them. The CDR3 loop spans 12 amino acids. The germline gives CDR1 PRHDT, CDR2 FYEKMQ (reference sequence). The CDR3: CASSLQGHDAFF. CDR3 nucleotides: TGTGCCAGCAGCTTACAGGGGCATGACGCTTTCTTT. Full variable domain (outside the CDR3, taken from reference TRBV13 and TRBJ1-1): AAGVIQSPRHLIKEKRETATLKCYPIPRHDTVYWYQQGPGQDPQFLISFYEKMQSDKGSIPDRFSAQQFSDYHSELNMSSLELGDSALYFCASSLQGHDAFFGQGTRLTVV.

This chain links TRBV6-5 with TRBJ2-7; TRBD2 matches at 8 bases. In germline, CDR1 is MNHEY, CDR2 SVGAGI. V dropped 4 bases and J dropped 4; count of bases not matched to a gene: 6. This CDR3 contains 14 residues. DNA for the CDR3: TGTGCCAGCAGTTTAACTAGCGGTCTATACGAGCAGTACTTC. This translates into CASSLTSGLYEQYF.